The rows below give T cell receptor beta chains drawn from one sample of a study of blood T cell repertoires in COVID-19. The method was immunoSEQ multiplex PCR; TCRdb's version includes in-frame clones alone and lacks a portion of them. The sample holds about 160,000 clones; roughly 93% are singletons and the top ten take 3.5% to 5%. Sequencing input: peripheral blood. The receptors derive from a woman aged 50 to 65 with acute or convalescent COVID-19. Both conserved end residues are part of each CDR3. D genes are given only for firm matches. Size tells how often a clone was seen (once, few, many) or the class of an expanded clone, and some rows leave it out.

clone size: NA
D gene: NA
J gene: TRBJ1-1
V gene: TRBV3-1/TRBV3-2
CDR3 protein: CASSPTGALGAFF
CDR3 DNA: TGTGCCAGCAGCCCCACAGGAGCCCTGGGAGCTTTCTTT

clone size: NA
D gene: TRBD1
J gene: TRBJ2-3
V gene: TRBV29-1
CDR3 protein: CSADRAGADTQYF
CDR3 DNA: TGCAGCGCTGACAGGGCTGGGGCAGATACGCAGTATTTT

clone size: NA
D gene: NA
J gene: TRBJ1-2
V gene: TRBV28
CDR3 protein: CASSLSVGARGYTF
CDR3 DNA: TGTGCCAGCAGTTTGTCGGTGGGGGCGCGGGGCTACACCTTC

clone size: NA
D gene: NA
J gene: TRBJ1-1
V gene: TRBV19
CDR3 protein: CASTDFFGAFF
CDR3 DNA: TGTGCCAGTACCGATTTCTTCGGAGCTTTCTTT

clone size: NA
D gene: NA
J gene: TRBJ1-1
V gene: TRBV3-1/TRBV3-2
CDR3 protein: CASSHLQGNTEAFF
CDR3 DNA: TGTGCCAGCAGCCACCTACAGGGAAACACTGAAGCTTTCTTT

clone size: NA
D gene: NA
J gene: TRBJ1-1
V gene: TRBV2
CDR3 protein: CASSEARAFF
CDR3 DNA: TGTGCCAGCAGTGAAGCGCGAGCTTTCTTT

clone size: NA
D gene: NA
J gene: TRBJ1-6
V gene: TRBV7-8
CDR3 protein: CASSSRQPERSPLHF
CDR3 DNA: TGTGCCAGCAGCTCTCGACAGCCCGAGCGTTCACCCCTCCACTTT

clone size: NA
D gene: TRBD1
J gene: TRBJ1-1
V gene: TRBV7-2
CDR3 protein: CASSLLQGGNTEAFF
CDR3 DNA: TGTGCCAGCAGCTTACTACAGGGGGGGAACACTGAAGCTTTCTTT

clone size: few
D gene: NA
J gene: TRBJ2-7
V gene: TRBV20-1
CDR3 protein: CSASSGHEQYF
CDR3 DNA: TGCAGTGCTAGTAGTGGCCACGAGCAGTACTTC

clone size: NA
D gene: TRBD1
J gene: TRBJ1-5
V gene: TRBV18
CDR3 protein: CASSPPQTGGNNQPQHF
CDR3 DNA: TGTGCCAGCTCACCACCGCAGACAGGGGGAAACAATCAGCCCCAGCATTTT

clone size: NA
D gene: NA
J gene: TRBJ2-7
V gene: TRBV4-3
CDR3 protein: CASSRAGEGYEQYF
CDR3 DNA: TGCGCCAGCAGCCGCGCAGGGGAAGGCTACGAGCAGTACTTC

clone size: NA
D gene: NA
J gene: TRBJ2-7
V gene: TRBV2
CDR3 protein: CASGSTHLGGVAYEQYF
CDR3 DNA: TGTGCCAGCGGATCAACCCACCTAGGGGGGGTTGCCTACGAGCAGTACTTC

clone size: NA
D gene: NA
J gene: TRBJ1-1
V gene: TRBV19
CDR3 protein: CASSIGGTGAFF
CDR3 DNA: TGTGCCAGTAGTATAGGTGGAACAGGAGCTTTCTTT

clone size: NA
D gene: NA
J gene: TRBJ1-5
V gene: TRBV11-2
CDR3 protein: CASSLQSNQPQHF
CDR3 DNA: TGTGCCAGCAGCTTACAAAGCAATCAGCCCCAGCATTTT

clone size: NA
D gene: TRBD1
J gene: TRBJ2-5
V gene: TRBV5-4
CDR3 protein: CASSLWQGEETQYF
CDR3 DNA: TGTGCCAGCAGCTTGTGGCAGGGGGAGGAGACCCAGTACTTC

clone size: NA
D gene: NA
J gene: TRBJ1-1
V gene: TRBV18
CDR3 protein: CASSLDWTVSEAFF
CDR3 DNA: TGTGCCAGCTCACTCGACTGGACAGTAAGTGAAGCTTTCTTT

clone size: once
D gene: NA
J gene: TRBJ1-1
V gene: TRBV30
CDR3 protein: CAWSVFGQVDTEAFF
CDR3 DNA: TGTGCCTGGAGTGTATTTGGGCAGGTAGACACTGAAGCTTTCTTT

clone size: NA
D gene: TRBD1
J gene: TRBJ1-4
V gene: TRBV15
CDR3 protein: CATSRETGFNEKLFF
CDR3 DNA: TGTGCCACCAGCAGAGAGACAGGGTTTAATGAAAAACTGTTTTTT

clone size: NA
D gene: TRBD1
J gene: TRBJ1-3
V gene: TRBV10-3
CDR3 protein: CAISGTGYGNTIYF
CDR3 DNA: TGTGCCATCAGCGGGACAGGGTACGGAAACACCATATATTTT

clone size: NA
D gene: NA
J gene: TRBJ2-1
V gene: TRBV27
CDR3 protein: CASSFHRNNEQFF
CDR3 DNA: TGTGCCAGCAGTTTTCACAGAAACAATGAGCAGTTCTTC

clone size: NA
D gene: TRBD1
J gene: TRBJ1-2
V gene: TRBV6-6
CDR3 protein: CASSPPGTGAYNYGYTF
CDR3 DNA: TGTGCCAGCAGTCCACCCGGGACAGGCGCCTATAACTATGGCTACACCTTC

clone size: NA
D gene: NA
J gene: TRBJ2-5
V gene: TRBV12-3/TRBV12-4
CDR3 protein: CASRFSWWETQYF
CDR3 DNA: TGTGCCAGCAGATTTAGTTGGTGGGAGACCCAGTACTTC

clone size: NA
D gene: NA
J gene: TRBJ1-3
V gene: TRBV11-2
CDR3 protein: CASTQGNTIYF
CDR3 DNA: TGTGCCAGCACCCAGGGAAACACCATATATTTT

clone size: NA
D gene: NA
J gene: TRBJ2-1
V gene: TRBV30
CDR3 protein: CAWSEPRLVNEQFF
CDR3 DNA: TGTGCCTGGAGCGAACCGCGGCTGGTTAATGAGCAGTTCTTC

clone size: NA
D gene: NA
J gene: TRBJ1-1
V gene: TRBV25-1
CDR3 protein: CASSEQANTEAFF
CDR3 DNA: TGTGCCAGCAGTGAGCAGGCGAACACTGAAGCTTTCTTT

clone size: few
D gene: NA
J gene: TRBJ2-7
V gene: TRBV25-1
CDR3 protein: CASRTDDRYEQYF
CDR3 DNA: TGTGCCAGCAGGACAGACGACCGCTACGAGCAGTACTTC

clone size: NA
D gene: TRBD1
J gene: TRBJ1-5
V gene: TRBV15
CDR3 protein: CATSKHRGRSNQPQHF
CDR3 DNA: TGTGCCACCAGCAAACACAGGGGACGGAGCAATCAGCCCCAGCATTTT

clone size: once
D gene: NA
J gene: TRBJ2-1
V gene: TRBV19
CDR3 protein: CASSIYPFYEQFF
CDR3 DNA: TGTGCCAGTAGTATCTATCCGTTCTATGAGCAGTTCTTC

clone size: NA
D gene: TRBD2
J gene: TRBJ2-5
V gene: TRBV5-1
CDR3 protein: CASSLNRGGLETQYF
CDR3 DNA: TGCGCCAGCAGCTTGAACCGGGGGGGCCTTGAGACCCAGTACTTC

clone size: once
D gene: TRBD1
J gene: TRBJ1-1
V gene: TRBV4-1
CDR3 protein: CASSQVGQGFGAFF
CDR3 DNA: TGCGCCAGCAGCCAAGTGGGACAGGGGTTTGGAGCTTTCTTT

clone size: NA
D gene: TRBD2
J gene: TRBJ2-5
V gene: TRBV7-6
CDR3 protein: CASSPSRTSGRETQYF
CDR3 DNA: TGTGCCAGCAGCCCAAGTCGGACTAGCGGGAGAGAGACCCAGTACTTC

clone size: NA
D gene: NA
J gene: TRBJ1-6
V gene: TRBV4-3
CDR3 protein: CASSQDLAGFYNSPLHF
CDR3 DNA: TGCGCCAGCAGCCAAGATCTGGCCGGGTTCTATAATTCACCCCTCCACTTT

clone size: NA
D gene: NA
J gene: TRBJ2-1
V gene: TRBV5-4
CDR3 protein: CASSRTSVSYNEQFF
CDR3 DNA: TGTGCCAGCAGCCGAACTAGTGTCTCCTACAATGAGCAGTTCTTC

clone size: NA
D gene: TRBD2
J gene: TRBJ2-7
V gene: TRBV4-3
CDR3 protein: CASSQEDSGRSTYEQYF
CDR3 DNA: TGCGCCAGCAGCCAAGAGGATAGCGGGAGATCGACCTACGAGCAGTACTTC

clone size: once
D gene: NA
J gene: TRBJ2-3
V gene: TRBV5-1
CDR3 protein: CADPNRRTDTQYF
CDR3 DNA: TGCGCCGACCCGAACAGACGCACAGATACGCAGTATTTT